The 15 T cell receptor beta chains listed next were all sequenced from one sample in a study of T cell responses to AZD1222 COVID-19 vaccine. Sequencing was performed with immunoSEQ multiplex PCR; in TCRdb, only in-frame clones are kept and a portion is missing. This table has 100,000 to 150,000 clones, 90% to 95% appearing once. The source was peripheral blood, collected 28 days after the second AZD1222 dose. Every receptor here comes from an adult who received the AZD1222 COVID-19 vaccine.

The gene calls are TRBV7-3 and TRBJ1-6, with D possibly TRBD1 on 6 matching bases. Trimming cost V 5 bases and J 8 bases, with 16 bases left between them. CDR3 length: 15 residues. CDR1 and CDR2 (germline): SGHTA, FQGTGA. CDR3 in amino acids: CASSARGGKDSPLHF. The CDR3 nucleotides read TGTGCCAGCAGCGCCCGGGGGGGCAAGGATTCACCCCTCCACTTT. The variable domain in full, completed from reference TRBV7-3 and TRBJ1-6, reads GAGVSQTPSNKVTEKGKYVELRCDPISGHTALYWYRQSLGQGPEFLIYFQGTGAADDSGLPNDRFFAVRPEGSVSTLKIQRTERGDSAVYLCASSARGGKDSPLHFGNGTRLTVT.

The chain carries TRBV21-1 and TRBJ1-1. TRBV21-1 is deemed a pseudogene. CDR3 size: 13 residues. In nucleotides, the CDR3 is TGTGCCAGCAGCGGGTCCATGAACACTGAAGCTTTCTTT. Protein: CASSGSMNTEAFF.

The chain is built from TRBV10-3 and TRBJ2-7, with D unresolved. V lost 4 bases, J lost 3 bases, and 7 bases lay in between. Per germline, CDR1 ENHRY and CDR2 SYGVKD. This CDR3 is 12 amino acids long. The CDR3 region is CAISAESYEQYF. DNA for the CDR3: TGTGCCATCAGTGCCGAAAGCTACGAGCAGTACTTC.

CDR3 sequence: CASSTTGVISGYTF. CDR3 bases: TGTGCCAGCAGTACCACAGGGGTTATCAGTGGCTACACCTTC. The chain links TRBV28 to TRBJ1-2, with TRBD1 identical over 7 bases. Germline lookup yields CDR1 MDHEN and CDR2 SYDVKM. With V trimmed by 5 bases and J by 7 bases, 10 bases remained unmatched. This CDR3 contains 14 residues.

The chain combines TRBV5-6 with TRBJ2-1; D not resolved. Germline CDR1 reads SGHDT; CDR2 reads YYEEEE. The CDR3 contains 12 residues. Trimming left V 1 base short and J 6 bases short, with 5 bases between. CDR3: CASSLWGNEQFF. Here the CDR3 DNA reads TGTGCCAGCAGCTTGTGGGGCAATGAGCAGTTCTTC.

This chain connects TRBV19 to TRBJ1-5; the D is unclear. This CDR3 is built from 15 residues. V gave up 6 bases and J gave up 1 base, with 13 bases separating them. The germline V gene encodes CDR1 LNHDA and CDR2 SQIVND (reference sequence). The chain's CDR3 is CASSRYPQSNQPQHF. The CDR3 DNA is TGTGCCAGTAGCCGGTACCCCCAGAGCAATCAGCCCCAGCATTTT.

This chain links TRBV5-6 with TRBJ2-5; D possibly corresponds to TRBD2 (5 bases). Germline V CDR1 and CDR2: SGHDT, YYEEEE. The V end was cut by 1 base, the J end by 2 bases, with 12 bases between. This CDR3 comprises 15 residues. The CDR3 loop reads CASSLSGGPQETQYF. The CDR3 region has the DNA TGTGCCAGCAGCTTGAGTGGCGGGCCTCAAGAGACCCAGTACTTC.

The CDR3 protein is CASSESLAGNTDTQYF. The CDR3 DNA reads TGTGCCAGCAGTGAATCTCTAGCGGGAAATACAGATACGCAGTATTTT. This chain connects TRBV6-1 to TRBJ2-3; 9 bases align to TRBD2. This CDR3 is built from 16 residues. Germline V gene sequence: CDR1 MNHNS, CDR2 SASEGT. V lost 2 bases and J lost 3; bases outside the gene matches: 6.

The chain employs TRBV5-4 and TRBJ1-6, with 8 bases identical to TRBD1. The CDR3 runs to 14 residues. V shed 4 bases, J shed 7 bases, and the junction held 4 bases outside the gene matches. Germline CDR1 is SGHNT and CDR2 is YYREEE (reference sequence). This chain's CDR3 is CASSMDRDNSPLHF. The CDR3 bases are TGTGCCAGCAGCATGGACAGGGACAATTCACCCCTCCACTTT.

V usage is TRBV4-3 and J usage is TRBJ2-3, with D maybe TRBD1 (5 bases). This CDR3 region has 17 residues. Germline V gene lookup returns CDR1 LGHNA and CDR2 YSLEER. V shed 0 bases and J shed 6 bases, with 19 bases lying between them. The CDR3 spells CASSQERAFARADTQYF. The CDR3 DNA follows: TGCGCCAGCAGCCAAGAAAGAGCCTTCGCCAGGGCGGATACGCAGTATTTT.

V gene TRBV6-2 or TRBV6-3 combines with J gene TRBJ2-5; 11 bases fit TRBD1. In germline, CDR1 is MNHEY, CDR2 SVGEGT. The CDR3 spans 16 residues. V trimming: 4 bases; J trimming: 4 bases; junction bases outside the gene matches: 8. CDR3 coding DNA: TGTGCCAGCAGTTCGTTAAGGACAGGGGGCGGAGAGACCCAGTACTTC. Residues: CASSSLRTGGGETQYF.

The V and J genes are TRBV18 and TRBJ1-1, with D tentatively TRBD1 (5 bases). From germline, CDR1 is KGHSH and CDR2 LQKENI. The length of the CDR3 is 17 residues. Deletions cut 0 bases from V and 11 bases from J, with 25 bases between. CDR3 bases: TGTGCCAGCTCACCACCGGGAGGTTTGGAAACCGGGGGTGGCGCTTTCTTT. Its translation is CASSPPGGLETGGGAFF.

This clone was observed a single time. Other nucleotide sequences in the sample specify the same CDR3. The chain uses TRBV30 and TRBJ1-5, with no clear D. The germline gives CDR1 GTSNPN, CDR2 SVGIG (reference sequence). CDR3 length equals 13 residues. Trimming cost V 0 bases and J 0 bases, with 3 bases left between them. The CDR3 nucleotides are TGTGCCTGGAGTGTGGATAGCAATCAGCCCCAGCATTTT. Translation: CAWSVDSNQPQHF.

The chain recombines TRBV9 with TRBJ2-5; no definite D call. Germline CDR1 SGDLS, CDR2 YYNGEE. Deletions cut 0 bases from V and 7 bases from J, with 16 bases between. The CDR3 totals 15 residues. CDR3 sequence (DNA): TGTGCCAGCAGCGTAGACAGAGAGGCTTGGGCGACCCAGTACTTC. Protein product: CASSVDREAWATQYF.

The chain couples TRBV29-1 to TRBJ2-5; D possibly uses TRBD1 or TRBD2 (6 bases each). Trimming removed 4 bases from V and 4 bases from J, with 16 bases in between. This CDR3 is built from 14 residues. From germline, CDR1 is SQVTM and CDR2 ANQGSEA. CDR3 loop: CSVVVGGRGETQYF. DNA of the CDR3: TGCAGCGTTGTCGTGGGGGGCCGAGGAGAGACCCAGTACTTC. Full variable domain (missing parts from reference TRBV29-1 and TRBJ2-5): SAVISQKPSRDICQRGTSLTIQCQVDSQVTMMFWYRQQPGQSLTLIATANQGSEATYESGFVIDKFPISRPNLTFSTLTVSNMSPEDSSIYLCSVVVGGRGETQYFGPGTRLLVL.